This entry features one TCR beta chain sequence. Only in-frame clones appear in the TCRdb table, and some are missing; sequencing was by immunoSEQ multiplex PCR. This table has a few hundred thousand clones, 85% to 95% appearing once. The source of the sample is a study of shared T cell receptors in the human thymus. Germline V CDR1 and CDR2: SQVTM, ANQGSEA. This CDR3 has 15 residues. The germline V and J ends were trimmed by 7 bases and 6 bases, with 25 bases remaining between them. The V and J genes are TRBV29-1 and TRBJ2-7; unclear D gene. The sequence came from a human donor. The sequenced material came from thymocytes. The CDR3 is CSAHGPPTRPGEQYF. The CDR3 DNA reads as TGCAGCGCCCACGGTCCCCCCACCCGGCCGGGCGAGCAGTACTTC.